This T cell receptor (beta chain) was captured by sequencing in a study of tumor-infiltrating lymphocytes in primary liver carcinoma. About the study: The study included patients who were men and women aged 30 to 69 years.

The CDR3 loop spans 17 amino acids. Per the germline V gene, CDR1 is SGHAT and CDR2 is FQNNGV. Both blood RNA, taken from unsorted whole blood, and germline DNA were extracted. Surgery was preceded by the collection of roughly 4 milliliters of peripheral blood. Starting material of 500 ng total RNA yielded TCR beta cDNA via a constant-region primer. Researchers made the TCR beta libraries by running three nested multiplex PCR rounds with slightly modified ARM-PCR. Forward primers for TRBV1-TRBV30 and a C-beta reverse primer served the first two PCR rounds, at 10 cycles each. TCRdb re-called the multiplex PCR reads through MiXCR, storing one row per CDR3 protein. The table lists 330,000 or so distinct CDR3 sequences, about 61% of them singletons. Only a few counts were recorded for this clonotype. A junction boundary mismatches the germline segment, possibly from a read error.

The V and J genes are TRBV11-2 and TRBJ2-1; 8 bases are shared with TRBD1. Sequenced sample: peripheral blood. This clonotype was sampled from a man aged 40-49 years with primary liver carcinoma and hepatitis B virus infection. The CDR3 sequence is CASSLDLGQVSSNEQFF. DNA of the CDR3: TGTGCCAGCAGCTTAGACCTGGGACAGGTGTCCTCCAATGAGCAGTTCTTC. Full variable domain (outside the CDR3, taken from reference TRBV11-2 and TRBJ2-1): EAGVAQSPRYKIIEKRQSVAFWCNPISGHATLYWYQQILGQGPKLLIQFQNNGVVDDSQLPKDRFSAERLKGVDSTLKIQPAKLEDSAVYLCASSLDLGQVSSNEQFFGPGTRLTVL.